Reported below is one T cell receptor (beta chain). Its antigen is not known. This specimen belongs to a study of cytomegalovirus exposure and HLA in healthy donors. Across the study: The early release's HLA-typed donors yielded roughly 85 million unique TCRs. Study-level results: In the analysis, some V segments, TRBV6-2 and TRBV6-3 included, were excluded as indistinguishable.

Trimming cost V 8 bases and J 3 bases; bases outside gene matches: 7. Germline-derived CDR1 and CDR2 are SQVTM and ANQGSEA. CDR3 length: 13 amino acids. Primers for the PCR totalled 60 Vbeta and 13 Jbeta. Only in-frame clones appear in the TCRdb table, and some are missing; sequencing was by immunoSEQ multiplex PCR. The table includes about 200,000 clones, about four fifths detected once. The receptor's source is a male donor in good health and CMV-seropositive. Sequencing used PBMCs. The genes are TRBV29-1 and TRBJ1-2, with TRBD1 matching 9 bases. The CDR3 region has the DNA TGCAGCACAACAGGGGGCGAGGACTATGGCTACACCTTC. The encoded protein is CSTTGGEDYGYTF.